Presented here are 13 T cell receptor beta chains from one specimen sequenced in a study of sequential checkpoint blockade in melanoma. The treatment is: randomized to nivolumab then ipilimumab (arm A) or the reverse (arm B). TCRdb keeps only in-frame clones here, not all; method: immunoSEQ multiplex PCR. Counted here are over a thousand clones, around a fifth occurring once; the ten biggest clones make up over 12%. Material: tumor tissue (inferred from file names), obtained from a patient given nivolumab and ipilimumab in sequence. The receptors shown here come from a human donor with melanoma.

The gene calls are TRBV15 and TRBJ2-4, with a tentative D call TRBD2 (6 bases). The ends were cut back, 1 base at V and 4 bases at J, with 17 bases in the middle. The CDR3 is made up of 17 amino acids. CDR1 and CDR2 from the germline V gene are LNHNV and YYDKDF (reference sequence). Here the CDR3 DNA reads TGTGCCACCAGCAGAGCCAGGGTGGAGGGGCCTAAAAACATTCAGTACTTC. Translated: CATSRARVEGPKNIQYF.

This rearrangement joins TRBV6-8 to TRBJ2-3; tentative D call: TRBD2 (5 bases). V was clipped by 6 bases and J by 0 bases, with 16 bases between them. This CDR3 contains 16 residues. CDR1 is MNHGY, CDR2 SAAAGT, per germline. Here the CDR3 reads CASRTITTTSTDTQYF. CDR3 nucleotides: TGTGCCAGCAGGACTATAACGACGACTAGCACAGATACGCAGTATTTT.

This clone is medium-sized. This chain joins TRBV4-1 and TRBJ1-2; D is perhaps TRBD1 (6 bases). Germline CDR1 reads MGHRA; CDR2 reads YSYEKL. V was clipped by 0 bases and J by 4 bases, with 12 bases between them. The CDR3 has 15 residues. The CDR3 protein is CASSQETGYIYGYTF. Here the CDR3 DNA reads TGCGCCAGCAGCCAAGAAACAGGGTATATCTATGGCTACACCTTC.

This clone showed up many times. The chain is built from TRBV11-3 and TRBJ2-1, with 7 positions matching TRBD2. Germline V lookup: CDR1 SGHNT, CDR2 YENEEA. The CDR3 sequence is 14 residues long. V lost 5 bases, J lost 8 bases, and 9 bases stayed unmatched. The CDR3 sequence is CASSPRTRTHEQFF. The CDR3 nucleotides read TGTGCCAGCAGCCCCCGGACTAGAACCCATGAGCAGTTCTTC. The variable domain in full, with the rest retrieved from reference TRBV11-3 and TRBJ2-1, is EAGVVQSPRYKIIEKKQPVAFWCNPISGHNTLYWYLQNLGQGPELLIRYENEEAVDDSQLPKDRFSAERLKGVDSTLKIQPAELGDSAVYLCASSPRTRTHEQFFGPGTRLTVL.

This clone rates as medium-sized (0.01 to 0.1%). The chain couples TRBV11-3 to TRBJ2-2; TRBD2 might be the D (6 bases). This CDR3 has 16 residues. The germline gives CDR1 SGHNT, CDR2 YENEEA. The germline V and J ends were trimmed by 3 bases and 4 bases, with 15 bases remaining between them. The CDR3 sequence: CASSLVVGTVTGELFF. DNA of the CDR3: TGTGCCAGCAGCTTGGTCGTGGGGACTGTCACCGGGGAGCTGTTTTTT.

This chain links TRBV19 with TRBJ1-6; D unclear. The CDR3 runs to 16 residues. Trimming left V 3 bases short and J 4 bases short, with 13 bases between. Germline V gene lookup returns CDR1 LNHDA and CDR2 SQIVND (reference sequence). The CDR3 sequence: CASSMASDGYNSPLHF. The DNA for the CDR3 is TGTGCCAGTAGTATGGCGTCAGATGGGTATAATTCACCCCTCCACTTT.

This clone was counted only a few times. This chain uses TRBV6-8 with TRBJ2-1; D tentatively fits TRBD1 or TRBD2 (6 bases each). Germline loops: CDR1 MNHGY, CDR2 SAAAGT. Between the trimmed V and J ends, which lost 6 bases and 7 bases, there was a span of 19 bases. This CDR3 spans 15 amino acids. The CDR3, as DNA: TGTGCCAGCAGGGCGGGACACTACCTCTTTAATGAGCAGTTCTTC. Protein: CASRAGHYLFNEQFF.

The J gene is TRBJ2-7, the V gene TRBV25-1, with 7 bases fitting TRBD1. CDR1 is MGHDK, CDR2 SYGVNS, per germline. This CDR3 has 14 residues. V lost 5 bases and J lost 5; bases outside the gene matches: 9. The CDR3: CASSIRTGEHEQYF. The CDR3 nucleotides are TGTGCCAGCAGTATCCGGACAGGCGAGCACGAGCAGTACTTC.

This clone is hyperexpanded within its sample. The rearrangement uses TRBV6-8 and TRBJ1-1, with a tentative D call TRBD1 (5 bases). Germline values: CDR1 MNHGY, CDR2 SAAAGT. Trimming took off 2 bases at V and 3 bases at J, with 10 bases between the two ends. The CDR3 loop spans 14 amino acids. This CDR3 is CASSYTGGDTEAFF. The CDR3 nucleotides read TGTGCCAGCAGTTACACTGGGGGGGACACTGAAGCTTTCTTT.

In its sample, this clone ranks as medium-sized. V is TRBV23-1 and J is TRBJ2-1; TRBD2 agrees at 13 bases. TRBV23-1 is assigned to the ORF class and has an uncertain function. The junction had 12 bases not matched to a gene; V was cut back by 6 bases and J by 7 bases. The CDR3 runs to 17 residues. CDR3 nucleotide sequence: TGCGCCAGCAGCCAAGATCTAACTAGCGGGGGGGCGAATGAGCAGTTCTTC. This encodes CASSQDLTSGGANEQFF.

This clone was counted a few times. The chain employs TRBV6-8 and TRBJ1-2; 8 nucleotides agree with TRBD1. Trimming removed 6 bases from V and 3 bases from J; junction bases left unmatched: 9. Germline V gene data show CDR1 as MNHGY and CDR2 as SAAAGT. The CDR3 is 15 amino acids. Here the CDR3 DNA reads TGTGCCAGCAGGCAACAGGGGGAAGTCGACTATGGCTACACCTTC. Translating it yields CASRQQGEVDYGYTF.

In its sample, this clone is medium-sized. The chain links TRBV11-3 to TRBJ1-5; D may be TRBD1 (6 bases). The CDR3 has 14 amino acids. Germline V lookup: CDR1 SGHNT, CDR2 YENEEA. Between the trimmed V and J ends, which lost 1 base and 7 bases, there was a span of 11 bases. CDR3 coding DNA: TGTGCCAGCAGCTTAGGACAGGTACGGCAGCCCCAGCATTTT. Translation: CASSLGQVRQPQHF.

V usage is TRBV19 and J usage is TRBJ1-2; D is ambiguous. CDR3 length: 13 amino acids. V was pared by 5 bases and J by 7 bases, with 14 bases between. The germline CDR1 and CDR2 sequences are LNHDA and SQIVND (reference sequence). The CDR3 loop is CASSSQERGGYTF. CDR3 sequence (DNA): TGTGCCAGTAGTTCGCAGGAGAGAGGTGGCTACACCTTC.